This passage covers 16 T cell receptor beta chains from one sample sequenced in a study of CD8 T cells in ankylosing spondylitis. TCRdb reprocessed the 5' RACE reads via MiXCR and lists one record per CDR3 protein. The sample shows 150,000 to 200,000 distinct CDR3 sequences, approximately 20% of them seen only once. Input material: blood, either unsorted or a sorted T cell fraction (not recorded which). Source of these receptors: a male donor with ankylosing spondylitis or in good health (not recorded which).

This clonotype occurred many times. The chain links TRBV5-1 to TRBJ1-2, with TRBD1 matching over 8 bases. In germline, CDR1 is SGHRS, CDR2 YFSETQ. V lost 6 bases and J lost 8; bases outside the gene matches: 6. The CDR3 contains 12 residues. As DNA, the CDR3 is TGCGCCAGCACAGACAGGGGAGCCGGCTACACCTTC. Its translation is CASTDRGAGYTF.

This clonotype occurred a few times. V gene TRBV28 combines with J gene TRBJ2-7, with a tentative D call TRBD1 (6 bases). V dropped 2 bases and J dropped 3 bases, with 14 bases sitting between them. This CDR3 region has 15 residues. In germline, CDR1 is MDHEN, CDR2 SYDVKM. CDR3 DNA sequence: TGTGCCAGCAGTTTACGGACAGCCGGAGGCTACGAGCAGTACTTC. Amino acids: CASSLRTAGGYEQYF.

The sample holds a few counts of this clonotype. The chain links TRBV6-5 to TRBJ2-7; 7 bases line up with TRBD1. The CDR3 runs to 14 residues. Germline assignment: CDR1 MNHEY and CDR2 SVGAGI. The J segment lost 3 bases and the V segment lost 6 bases, leaving 8 bases of the junction unmatched. In DNA, the CDR3 is TGTGCCAGCAGCCTAGGGGGCTACCACTACGAGCAGTACTTC. Encoded protein: CASSLGGYHYEQYF.

This clonotype was seen only once. The rearrangement links TRBV3-1 to TRBJ2-1; D is unclear. V was shortened by 6 bases and J by 5 bases, with 11 bases between the two germline ends. This CDR3 is 13 amino acids long. Germline loops: CDR1 LGHDT, CDR2 YNNKEL (reference sequence). The CDR3 region has the DNA TGTGCCAGCAGTCGACTGTCCCACAATGAGCAGTTCTTC. Residues: CASSRLSHNEQFF.

This clonotype was counted only a few times. The chain joins TRBV12-3 or TRBV12-4 to TRBJ2-5; D possibly uses TRBD1 or TRBD2 (6 bases each). V lost 6 bases and J lost 4, with 12 bases in between. The CDR3 has 13 residues. The CDR3 DNA follows: TGTGCCAGCAGGCAAGGGGGGAGAGAGACCCAGTACTTC. Its protein is CASRQGGRETQYF.

Many counts were recorded for this clonotype. The gene calls are TRBV20-1 and TRBJ2-7, with D possibly matching TRBD2 (5 bases). The ends were cut back, 4 bases at V and 1 base at J, with 8 bases in the middle. This CDR3 region has 12 residues. Germline assignment: CDR1 DFQATT and CDR2 SNEGSKA (reference sequence). In DNA, the CDR3 is TGCAGTGCTACTCGACTATCCTACGAGCAGTACTTC. Encoded protein: CSATRLSYEQYF.

V and J are TRBV21-1 and TRBJ1-4; TRBD1 is taken as the D call from the table, unchecked against the DNA. TRBV21-1 is flagged as a pseudogene. The CDR3 has 15 residues. The CDR3 DNA sequence: TGTGCCAGCAGCATAGCGACAGGGGCCGTAGAAAAACTGTTTTTT. Translation: CASSIATGAVEKLFF.

Many counts were recorded for this clonotype. The V call is TRBV29-1, the J call TRBJ2-3; weak D call: TRBD1 (5 bases). Germline loops: CDR1 SQVTM, CDR2 ANQGSEA. V lost 3 bases and J 2 bases, leaving 12 bases between the germline ends. The CDR3 totals 14 residues. The CDR3 here is CSVDSTAYTDTQYF. CDR3 DNA: TGCAGCGTTGATTCGACAGCTTACACAGATACGCAGTATTTT.

This clonotype was picked up a small number of times. The rearrangement links TRBV9 to TRBJ1-1; D possibly corresponds to TRBD1 (5 bases). Trimming removed 1 base at V and 1 base at J, with 11 bases between. Germline CDR1 and CDR2: SGDLS and YYNGEE. The CDR3 consists of 15 residues. The CDR3, as DNA: TGTGCCAGCAGCGTATGGGGCAGTGGGAACACTGAAGCTTTCTTT. Translated, it gives CASSVWGSGNTEAFF.

This chain connects TRBV4-1 to TRBJ2-1; maybe TRBD2 (6 bases). The V and J ends lost 4 bases and 0 bases respectively, with 19 bases between them. CDR1 MGHRA and CDR2 YSYEKL come from the germline V gene. The length of the CDR3 is 18 residues. The CDR3 DNA sequence: TGCGCCAGCAGCCTACCGACCCGGGGACTTGGCTCCTACAATGAGCAGTTCTTC. Residues: CASSLPTRGLGSYNEQFF.

This rearrangement joins TRBV5-6 to TRBJ2-7; the D is unclear. V lost 4 bases to trimming and J lost 9 bases, with 17 bases between them. The V gene's germline CDR1 is SGHDT and CDR2 YYEEEE. CDR3 length equals 13 residues. CDR3 nucleotides: TGTGCCAGCAGCCTCCGGGTCCTCCTTTGGCAGTACTTC. This sequence encodes CASSLRVLLWQYF. Drawing the rest from reference TRBV5-6 and TRBJ2-7, the complete variable domain is DAGVTQSPTHLIKTRGQQVTLRCSPKSGHDTVSWYQQALGQGPQFIFQYYEEEERQRGNFPDRFSGHQFPNYSSELNVNALLLGDSALYLCASSLRVLLWQYFGPGTRLTVT.

A word on this clonotype: One base away lies a much larger clone, so this may be a sequencing read error. The chain uses TRBV5-1 and TRBJ1-2; 9 bases are shared with TRBD1. The J segment lost 12 bases and the V segment lost 3 bases, leaving 12 bases of the junction unmatched. The CDR3 consists of 14 residues. CDR1 and CDR2 from the germline V gene are SGHRS and YFSETQ. The CDR3, as DNA: TGCGCCAGCAGCTCTAACAGGGGGCGCGACGGCCACACCTTC. This sequence encodes CASSSNRGRDGHTF.

This clonotype was detected many times. The V gene is TRBV20-1, the J gene TRBJ2-2; 10 bases are a match to TRBD2. V was clipped by 2 bases and J by 3 bases; unmatched bases: 18. This CDR3 spans 20 amino acids. CDR1 is DFQATT, CDR2 SNEGSKA, per germline (reference sequence). The CDR3 DNA reads TGCAGTGCTAGACAACCGGGACTAGCGCAAACATTATTCTACACCGGGGAGCTGTTTTTT. It specifies CSARQPGLAQTLFYTGELFF.

This clonotype was counted ten times or more. The chain couples TRBV20-1 to TRBJ1-1; TRBD1 matches 8 bases. Germline lookup yields CDR1 DFQATT and CDR2 SNEGSKA (reference sequence). The CDR3 is 18 residues long. V shed 5 bases, J shed 4 bases, and the junction held 21 bases outside the gene matches. CDR3 region: CSASLPRDRRGSSTEAFF. In nucleotides, the CDR3 is TGCAGTGCTTCTTTACCCCGGGACAGGAGGGGGTCGAGCACTGAAGCTTTCTTT.

The rearrangement joins TRBV23-1 to TRBJ2-7, with D perhaps matching TRBD1 (6 bases). TRBV23-1 is an ORF for which the function is uncertain. V was shortened by 8 bases and J by 12 bases, with 14 bases between the two germline ends. The CDR3 has 10 amino acids. The CDR3 loop reads CASHGTRWYF. The CDR3 bases are TGCGCCAGCCACGGGACACGGTGGTACTTC.

This clonotype has just a few counts. J is TRBJ2-1 and V is TRBV7-9, with D hard to call. Trimming took 5 bases from V and 3 from J, leaving 8 bases between them. The CDR3 is 13 amino acids. Germline V gives CDR1 SEHNR, CDR2 FQNEAQ (reference sequence). Here the CDR3 reads CASSPLGYNEQFF. CDR3 sequence (DNA): TGTGCCAGCAGCCCGCTAGGCTACAATGAGCAGTTCTTC.